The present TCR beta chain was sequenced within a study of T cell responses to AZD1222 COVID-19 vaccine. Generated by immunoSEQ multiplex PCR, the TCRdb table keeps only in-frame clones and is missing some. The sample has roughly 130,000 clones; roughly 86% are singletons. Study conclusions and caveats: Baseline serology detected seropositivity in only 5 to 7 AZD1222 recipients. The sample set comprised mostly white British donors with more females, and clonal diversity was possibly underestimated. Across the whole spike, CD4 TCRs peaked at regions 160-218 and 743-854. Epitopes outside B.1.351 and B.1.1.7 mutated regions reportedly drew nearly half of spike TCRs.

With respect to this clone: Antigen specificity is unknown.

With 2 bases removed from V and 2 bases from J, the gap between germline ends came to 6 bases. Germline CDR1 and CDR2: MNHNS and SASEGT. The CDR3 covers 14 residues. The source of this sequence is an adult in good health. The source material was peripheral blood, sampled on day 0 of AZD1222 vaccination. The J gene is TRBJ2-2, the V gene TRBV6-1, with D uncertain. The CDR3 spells CASSEIFNTGELFF. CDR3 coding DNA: TGTGCCAGCAGTGAAATATTCAACACCGGGGAGCTGTTTTTT.